These 20 T cell receptor beta chains share one sample of origin, sequenced in a study of blood T cells in healthy people across ages. A J-beta primer mix and a sample-barcoded 5' primer were used in a second PCR of roughly 7 to 12 cycles. TCRdb called the 5' RACE reads again in MiXCR, with one record for every CDR3 protein. The table lists 650,000 to 800,000 distinct CDR3 sequences, under 45% of them singletons. The sequenced sample consisted of blood. The receptors originated from a man between 60 and 75 years old in good health.

This clonotype has only a few counts. The chain employs TRBV20-1 and TRBJ2-1; 8 bases match TRBD2. Germline V lookup: CDR1 DFQATT, CDR2 SNEGSKA (reference sequence). V lost 7 bases to trimming and J lost 6 bases; unmatched junction nucleotides: 5. The CDR3 is made up of 12 amino acids. CDR3 residues: CSVGRGGNEQFF. The DNA for the CDR3 is TGCAGTGTGGGACGGGGGGGCAATGAGCAGTTCTTC.

The V gene is TRBV6-2 or TRBV6-3, the J gene TRBJ2-7; tentative D call: TRBD1 (6 bases). Trimming stripped 6 bases from V and 0 bases from J, with 18 bases between. The CDR3 totals 16 residues. Germline CDR1 reads MNHEY; CDR2 reads SVGEGT. The DNA of the CDR3 is TGTGCCAGCAGCCCAAGAGGGACACGGAGCTCCTACGAGCAGTACTTC. This gives the protein CASSPRGTRSSYEQYF.

This chain uses TRBV28 with TRBJ1-5; tentatively, D is TRBD1 (6 bases). Trimming shortened V by 6 bases and J by 1 base, and 13 bases separated the two germline ends. The germline CDR1 and CDR2 sequences are MDHEN and SYDVKM. This CDR3 is 15 amino acids long. Here the CDR3 reads CASSLTGKSNQPQHF. CDR3 coding DNA: TGTGCCAGCAGCCTCACAGGGAAAAGCAATCAGCCCCAGCATTTT. Drawing the rest from reference TRBV28 and TRBJ1-5, the complete variable domain is DVKVTQSSRYLVKRTGEKVFLECVQDMDHENMFWYRQDPGLGLRLIYFSYDVKMKEKGDIPEGYSVSREKKERFSLILESASTNQTSMYLCASSLTGKSNQPQHFGDGTRLSIL.

About this clonotype: One junction end disagrees with the germline gene, perhaps due to a read error. The chain uses TRBV9 and TRBJ2-5, with 7 bases matching TRBD1. The CDR3 consists of 14 residues. Germline values: CDR1 SGDLS, CDR2 YYNGEE. The CDR3 DNA sequence: TGTGCCAGCAGCTCCAACAGGGGTTCCAACGAGCAGTGCTTC. It is translated as CASSSNRGSNEQCF.

Worth noting for this clonotype: A much bigger clone sits one base away, suggesting this may be a read error. The chain combines TRBV7-6 with TRBJ1-1; the D gene is possibly TRBD1 (5 bases). Trimming cost V 7 bases and J 3 bases, with 18 bases left between them. Germline assignment: CDR1 SGHVS and CDR2 FNYEAQ. The CDR3 runs to 15 residues. This CDR3 is CASTFSGGTDTEAFF. The CDR3 bases are TGTGCCAGCACCTTCTCGGGGGGAACCGACACTGAAGCTTTCTTT.

The V call is TRBV27, the J call TRBJ2-3, with D unresolved. The V gene lost 2 bases and the J gene lost 0 bases, with 12 bases spanning the gap. This CDR3 has 16 amino acids. Germline loops: CDR1 MNHEY, CDR2 SMNVEV (reference sequence). The chain's CDR3 is CASSLLTSASTDTQYF. In DNA form, the CDR3 reads TGTGCCAGCAGTTTACTAACATCCGCTAGCACAGATACGCAGTATTTT.

This clonotype has only a few counts. The chain employs TRBV5-1 and TRBJ2-7, with D perhaps matching TRBD2 (5 bases). The tail of the sequence fits TRBJ2-5 better, so the J call may be wrong. The CDR3 length is 14 residues. Germline assignment: CDR1 SGHRS and CDR2 YFSETQ. The CDR3 region is CASSLLVSPETQYF. In nucleotides, the CDR3 is TGCGCCAGCAGCTTACTAGTATCCCCCGAGACCCAGTACTTC.

Note on this clonotype: At one boundary the junction diverges from the germline segment, which might be a read error. The genes are TRBV6-2 or TRBV6-3 and TRBJ2-7; 14 nucleotides line up with TRBD2. The CDR3 totals 19 residues. The germline gives CDR1 MNHEY, CDR2 SVGEGT. CDR3 in amino acids: CTSAIGLAGGTTDTYEQYF. CDR3 in DNA: TGTACCAGCGCGATCGGACTAGCGGGGGGTACCACCGATACCTACGAGCAGTACTTC.

The chain carries TRBV4-3 and TRBJ2-1; 8 bases align to TRBD2. The tail of the sequence fits TRBJ2-7 better, so the J call may be wrong. CDR3 length: 16 amino acids. Germline-derived CDR1 and CDR2 are LGHNA and YSLEER. CDR3 bases: TGCGCCAGCAGCCAAGACGCGGGGGGCTCCTACAATGAGCAGTACTTC. It translates to CASSQDAGGSYNEQYF.

V gene TRBV18 combines with J gene TRBJ1-2, with 8 bases aligning to TRBD1. The V and J ends lost 10 bases and 2 bases, in that order; junction bases with no gene match: 12. This CDR3 spans 15 amino acids. Germline loops: CDR1 KGHSH, CDR2 LQKENI. In DNA form, the CDR3 reads TGTGCCAACTCCGACAGGGGCGCAGGGAACTATGGCTACACCTTC. Its protein is CANSDRGAGNYGYTF. The full variable domain, completed using reference TRBV18 and TRBJ1-2, is NAGVMQNPRHLVRRRGQEARLRCSPMKGHSHVYWYRQLPEEGLKFMVYLQKENIIDESGMPKERFSAEFPKEGPSILRIQQVVRGDSAAYFCANSDRGAGNYGYTFGSGTRLTVV.

This clonotype was seen a handful of times. The CDR3 here is CASSEEYVETQYF. In DNA, the CDR3 is TGTGCCAGCAGTGAAGAGTACGTAGAGACCCAGTACTTC. The V gene is TRBV6-1, the J gene TRBJ2-5; D is unclear. V lost 1 base and J 4 bases, leaving 7 bases between the germline ends. The V gene's germline CDR1 is MNHNS and CDR2 SASEGT. This CDR3 contains 13 residues.

The table lists this clonotype with a few counts. The chain couples TRBV6-2 or TRBV6-3 to TRBJ2-3; TRBD2 is a possible D gene (6 bases). The CDR3 extends over 12 amino acids. V lost 7 bases and J 9 bases, leaving 14 bases between the germline ends. Germline V gene lookup returns CDR1 MNHEY and CDR2 SVGEGT. The CDR3, as DNA: TGTGCCAGCAAGGGAGGACTCCCCACGCAGTATTTT. Protein: CASKGGLPTQYF.

In DNA, the CDR3 is TGTGCCAGCAGCCCGATTGCCGTGATCTACGAGCAGTACTTC. It translates to CASSPIAVIYEQYF. The genes are TRBV7-9 and TRBJ2-7, with D uncertain. The CDR3 consists of 14 residues. V dropped 5 bases and J dropped 3 bases, with 14 bases sitting between them. Germline V CDR1 and CDR2: SEHNR, FQNEAQ (reference sequence). Variable domain in full (rest from reference TRBV7-9 and TRBJ2-7): DTGVSQNPRHKITKRGQNVTFRCDPISEHNRLYWYRQTLGQGPEFLTYFQNEAQLEKSRLLSDRFSAERPKGSFSTLEIQRTEQGDSAMYLCASSPIAVIYEQYFGPGTRLTVT.

A single count supports this clonotype. The chain has TRBV9 and TRBJ2-3; D is unclear. V was shortened by 4 bases and J by 9 bases, with 18 bases between the two germline ends. The CDR3 totals 14 residues. CDR1 is SGDLS and CDR2 is YYNGEE in the germline V gene. The CDR3 loop is CASSPGWVDETQYF. The CDR3 bases are TGTGCCAGCAGCCCCGGGTGGGTCGATGAGACGCAGTATTTT.

This clonotype showed up just a few times. The chain is built from TRBV20-1 and TRBJ2-7, with 8 bases lining up with TRBD1. Germline CDR1 reads DFQATT; CDR2 reads SNEGSKA (reference sequence). This CDR3 contains 16 residues. V gave up 1 base and J gave up 1 base; unmatched junction bases: 9. The CDR3 spells CSARVAGQGSSYEQYF. CDR3 in DNA: TGCAGTGCTAGAGTCGCAGGACAGGGTTCATCCTACGAGCAGTACTTC.

Regarding this clonotype: At one boundary the junction diverges from the germline segment, which might be a read error. V usage is TRBV20-1 and J usage is TRBJ2-7, with TRBD2 identical over 7 bases. The DNA end is more similar to TRBJ2-5, so the J call may be wrong. The germline V gene encodes CDR1 DFQATT and CDR2 SNEGSKA (reference sequence). The CDR3 has 15 amino acids. The CDR3 region has the DNA TGCAGTACTAGAGCTACCGGGGGGAGTATGGAGACCCAGTACTTC. Translated, it gives CSTRATGGSMETQYF.

This chain uses TRBV7-3 with TRBJ2-2; the D gene is possibly TRBD1 (7 bases). The CDR3 is made up of 15 amino acids. Germline loops: CDR1 SGHTA, CDR2 FQGTGA. V lost 3 bases, J lost 5 bases, and 13 bases lay in between. The CDR3 nucleotides are TGTGCCAGCAGCTTTCCTTCAGGGGGGACCGGGGAGCTGTTTTTT. Residues: CASSFPSGGTGELFF.

J is TRBJ1-2 and V is TRBV4-3; D perhaps matches TRBD1 (5 bases). The CDR3 contains 15 residues. V was clipped by 5 bases and J by 2 bases, with 15 bases between them. CDR1 and CDR2 from the germline V gene are LGHNA and YSLEER. The CDR3 reads CASSARGTANYGYTF. Written as DNA, the CDR3 is TGCGCCAGCAGCGCGCGGGGGACGGCAAACTATGGCTACACCTTC.

Worth noting for this clonotype: The junction departs from germline at one end; a sequencing error may be responsible. V usage is TRBV7-8 and J usage is TRBJ1-5; D call uncertain. Germline CDR1 reads SGHVS; CDR2 reads FQNEAQ. This CDR3 spans 16 amino acids. CDR3 in DNA: TGCGCCAGCAGTCGCCGAGAACTACCTAGCAATCAGCCCCAGCATTTT. It yields the protein CASSRRELPSNQPQHF.

The V call is TRBV10-2, the J call TRBJ2-5; a possible D gene is TRBD1 (5 bases). V was shortened by 2 bases and J by 2 bases, with 6 bases between the two germline ends. There are 13 residues in the CDR3. The germline V gene encodes CDR1 WSHSY and CDR2 SAAADI. As DNA, the CDR3 is TGCGCCAGCAGTGAGGGACAACAAGAGACCCAGTACTTC. Its protein product is CASSEGQQETQYF.